The 29 T cell receptor beta chains below all came from one sample that was sequenced in a study of blood T cell repertoires in COVID-19 (dated by TCRdb to 2018 to 2021). Libraries were made using the immunoSEQ multiplex PCR assay. Not all clones reach the TCRdb copy of this immuneACCESS table, which keeps in-frame sequences only. Checked studies attribute under half of the gap to unresolved V genes and leave the rest unexplained. Counted in this sample were about 160,000 clones; roughly 90% of them appeared once. Approximately 4.9% of the sample is held by the ten biggest clonotypes. Material for sequencing was peripheral blood. The source of these receptors is a man aged 25-40 years with COVID-19, enrolled during active disease.

This clone occurred a few times. The chain uses TRBV5-5 and TRBJ2-7; 8 bases are shared with TRBD1. After removal of 0 bases from V and 5 bases from J, the junction contained 1 base not matched to a gene. Germline V gene data show CDR1 as SGHKS and CDR2 as YYEKEE (reference sequence). The CDR3 sequence is 13 residues long. The CDR3 DNA sequence: TGTGCCAGCAGCTTGGGACAGGGGCACGAGCAGTACTTC. It yields the protein CASSLGQGHEQYF.

J is TRBJ2-5 and V is TRBV5-1, with D possibly TRBD1 on 5 matching bases. This CDR3 contains 13 residues. Trimming cost V 0 bases and J 9 bases, with 12 bases left between them. Germline V gene lookup returns CDR1 SGHRS and CDR2 YFSETQ. The CDR3 bases are TGCGCCAGCAGCTTGGCAGGGTCGTGGGCCCAGTACTTC. This codes for CASSLAGSWAQYF.

The CDR3 coding sequence is TGTGCCAGCAGTGGGGGACAGGGGGCGGGTGGCTACACCTTC. Protein: CASSGGQGAGGYTF. The chain is built from TRBV6-6 and TRBJ1-2; 12 positions match TRBD1. V lost 5 bases and J lost 7; bases outside the gene matches: 5. The CDR3 is 14 amino acids. Looked up from germline, CDR1 is MNHNY and CDR2 is SVGAGI (reference sequence).

The V and J genes are TRBV7-2 and TRBJ2-3, with 9 bases identical to TRBD1. V was clipped by 6 bases and J by 4 bases; unmatched bases: 5. Germline V gene lookup returns CDR1 SGHTA and CDR2 FQGNSA. The length of the CDR3 is 14 residues. The CDR3 loop is CASRQGAQADTQYF. The CDR3 DNA sequence: TGTGCCAGCAGACAGGGGGCGCAGGCAGATACGCAGTATTTT.

This chain links TRBV7-2 with TRBJ2-3, with 8 bases matching TRBD2. Per the germline V gene, CDR1 is SGHTA and CDR2 is FQGNSA. The CDR3 spans 17 residues. V gave up 1 base and J gave up 5 bases; unmatched junction bases: 11. In nucleotides, the CDR3 is TGTGCCAGCAGCTTAGAACGAGGGGCGGGGGGACAAGATACGCAGTATTTT. Translation gives CASSLERGAGGQDTQYF.

The V gene is TRBV12-3 or TRBV12-4, the J gene TRBJ1-1, with no clear D. V was trimmed by 3 bases and J by 2 bases, leaving 7 bases between them. This CDR3 contains 13 residues. CDR3 nucleotides: TGTGCCAGCAGTTTGGGCTATAACACTGAAGCTTTCTTT. Protein: CASSLGYNTEAFF.

V usage is TRBV12-3 or TRBV12-4 and J usage is TRBJ1-1; tentatively, D is TRBD1 (5 bases). The CDR3 is 13 amino acids. V was clipped by 5 bases and J by 3 bases, with 10 bases between them. CDR3: CASSPEGDTEAFF. The CDR3, as DNA: TGTGCCAGCAGTCCCGAAGGGGACACTGAAGCTTTCTTT.

This rearrangement joins TRBV28 to TRBJ2-7, with D perhaps TRBD2 (5 bases). Germline V gives CDR1 MDHEN, CDR2 SYDVKM. V shed 4 bases and J shed 2 bases, with 12 bases lying between them. The length of the CDR3 is 14 residues. CDR3 region: CASSWTVSTYEQYF. DNA of the CDR3: TGTGCCAGCAGTTGGACTGTCTCCACCTACGAGCAGTACTTC. Drawing the rest from reference TRBV28 and TRBJ2-7, the complete variable domain is DVKVTQSSRYLVKRTGEKVFLECVQDMDHENMFWYRQDPGLGLRLIYFSYDVKMKEKGDIPEGYSVSREKKERFSLILESASTNQTSMYLCASSWTVSTYEQYFGPGTRLTVT.

This chain connects TRBV24-1 to TRBJ2-7; 16 bases align to TRBD2. This CDR3 region has 19 residues. The germline gives CDR1 KGHDR, CDR2 SFDVKD. The trim removed 2 bases at V and 3 bases at J, leaving 9 bases unmatched. The CDR3 coding sequence is TGTGCCACCAGTGATTCCCCGGGACTAGCGGGAGGGCCTATCTACGAGCAGTACTTC. Amino acid sequence: CATSDSPGLAGGPIYEQYF.

This sequence joins TRBV5-6 and TRBJ2-7, with TRBD2 as a possible D gene (5 bases). Germline assignment: CDR1 SGHDT and CDR2 YYEEEE. V dropped 4 bases and J dropped 3 bases, with 11 bases sitting between them. The CDR3 is 13 amino acids. CDR3 nucleotides: TGTGCCAGCAGCCCCCAGGAGGACTACGAGCAGTACTTC. Translated: CASSPQEDYEQYF.

The gene calls are TRBV18 and TRBJ1-2, with D uncertain. The CDR3 contains 14 residues. The germline V gene encodes CDR1 KGHSH and CDR2 LQKENI. V lost 3 bases to trimming and J lost 4 bases, with 12 bases between them. As DNA, the CDR3 is TGTGCCAGCTCACCGGGGATTGAGGGCTATGGCTACACCTTC. Its protein product is CASSPGIEGYGYTF.

The genes are TRBV6-5 and TRBJ1-2; D unclear. Germline V gene lookup returns CDR1 MNHEY and CDR2 SVGAGI. Trimming stripped 6 bases from V and 2 bases from J, with 13 bases between. The CDR3 is made up of 14 amino acids. This CDR3 reads CASRRERENYGYTF. In DNA form, the CDR3 reads TGTGCCAGCAGACGAGAGAGGGAAAACTATGGCTACACCTTC.

The rearrangement links TRBV7-3 to TRBJ2-5, with 8 nucleotides matching TRBD1. V was clipped by 2 bases and J by 2 bases; unmatched bases: 4. The CDR3 contains 15 residues. CDR1 SGHTA and CDR2 FQGTGA come from the germline V gene. The CDR3 here is CASSLQGAFQETQYF. CDR3 bases: TGTGCCAGCAGCTTACAGGGGGCCTTTCAAGAGACCCAGTACTTC. The full variable domain, with the rest looked up from reference TRBV7-3 and TRBJ2-5, is GAGVSQTPSNKVTEKGKYVELRCDPISGHTALYWYRQSLGQGPEFLIYFQGTGAADDSGLPNDRFFAVRPEGSVSTLKIQRTERGDSAVYLCASSLQGAFQETQYFGPGTRLLVL.

In DNA form, the CDR3 reads TGTGCCAGCAGCTTAGTAGGTCCGGGACAGGGCCTTTCTGAAGCTTTCTTT. This sequence encodes CASSLVGPGQGLSEAFF. The rearrangement joins TRBV7-8 to TRBJ1-1, with 9 bases identical to TRBD1. The germline V gene encodes CDR1 SGHVS and CDR2 FQNEAQ. Trimming removed 1 base from V and 6 bases from J; junction bases left unmatched: 12. This CDR3 is 17 amino acids long.

This chain links TRBV27 with TRBJ1-1; TRBD1 matches at 8 bases. Germline V gives CDR1 MNHEY, CDR2 SMNVEV (reference sequence). This CDR3 contains 16 residues. Germline trimming cut 7 bases from V and 5 bases from J; bases unmatched to any gene: 15. CDR3 in DNA: TGTGCCAGCAAAAAAGGGGTCAGGGGGCGAATTACTGAAGCTTTCTTT. It codes for CASKKGVRGRITEAFF.

This chain joins TRBV29-1 and TRBJ2-1, with 8 bases matching TRBD2. With V trimmed by 2 bases and J by 9 bases, 3 bases remained unmatched. CDR3 length: 12 residues. The V gene's germline CDR1 is SQVTM and CDR2 ANQGSEA. This chain's CDR3 is CSVERGGTEQFF. The CDR3 coding sequence is TGCAGCGTTGAACGGGGGGGAACTGAGCAGTTCTTC.

The J gene is TRBJ1-5, the V gene TRBV4-2, with no clear D. Germline CDR1 reads LGHNA; CDR2 reads YNFKEQ. CDR3 size: 16 residues. The V end lost 0 bases, the J end lost 0 bases, and 9 bases lay between the germline ends. The CDR3 loop is CASSQDYIFSNQPQHF. For the CDR3, the DNA is TGTGCCAGCAGCCAAGATTATATATTTAGCAATCAGCCCCAGCATTTT.

V and J are TRBV27 and TRBJ2-2; 9 nucleotides line up with TRBD1. Germline V CDR1 and CDR2: MNHEY, SMNVEV (reference sequence). V gave up 6 bases and J gave up 4 bases; unmatched junction bases: 9. CDR3 length: 16 amino acids. Here the CDR3 reads CASREQGALSTGELFF. The CDR3 DNA is TGTGCCAGCAGAGAACAGGGGGCGCTCAGCACCGGGGAGCTGTTTTTT.

The chain couples TRBV19 to TRBJ2-2, with 7 positions matching TRBD2. The CDR3 is made up of 14 amino acids. J gave up 5 bases and V 6 bases, and 6 bases lay outside the gene matches. Germline V CDR1 and CDR2: LNHDA, SQIVND (reference sequence). The CDR3 DNA reads as TGTGCCAGTAGACGACTAGCCTTGACCGGGGAGCTGTTTTTT. It encodes CASRRLALTGELFF.

The count of this clone is one. This chain joins TRBV13 and TRBJ2-2; 7 positions agree with TRBD1. The CDR3 consists of 14 residues. CDR1 PRHDT and CDR2 FYEKMQ come from the germline V gene (reference sequence). V gave up 4 bases and J gave up 6 bases; unmatched junction bases: 5. CDR3 protein: CASSYEQGPGELFF. CDR3 DNA: TGTGCCAGCAGCTATGAACAGGGGCCCGGGGAGCTGTTTTTT.

The V and J genes are TRBV10-3 and TRBJ1-1; a possible D gene is TRBD1 (6 bases). Trimming removed 6 bases from V and 1 base from J, with 12 bases in between. Germline CDR1 reads ENHRY; CDR2 reads SYGVKD. The CDR3 runs 14 residues. In DNA, the CDR3 is TGTGCCATCAGCGCAGACAGGCCGAACACTGAAGCTTTCTTT. Amino acids: CAISADRPNTEAFF.

This chain uses TRBV5-1 with TRBJ2-5, with D tentatively TRBD1 (6 bases). This CDR3 is 16 amino acids long. Germline V lookup: CDR1 SGHRS, CDR2 YFSETQ. Trimming pared 1 base from V and 5 bases from J, leaving 18 bases between. Here the CDR3 DNA reads TGCGCCAGCAGCTTGAGTGGAGGAACAGGGTCGGAGACCCAGTACTTC. Translation gives CASSLSGGTGSETQYF.

V gene TRBV6-2 or TRBV6-3 combines with J gene TRBJ1-5; weak D call: TRBD1 (5 bases). The CDR3 is made up of 15 amino acids. Germline V gene sequence: CDR1 MNHEY, CDR2 SVGEGT. V was cut by 4 bases and J by 1 base, with 11 bases left in between. The DNA for the CDR3 is TGTGCCAGCAGTTTGTGGCAGGGAAGCAATCAGCCCCAGCATTTT. It yields the protein CASSLWQGSNQPQHF.

V gene TRBV6-5 combines with J gene TRBJ2-2, with 10 bases that match TRBD1. The CDR3 loop spans 15 amino acids. Germline V gives CDR1 MNHEY, CDR2 SVGAGI. V lost 6 bases and J lost 4; bases outside the gene matches: 5. CDR3 DNA sequence: TGTGCCAGCAGCCGGACAGGGGGTCGCACCGGGGAGCTGTTTTTT. It specifies CASSRTGGRTGELFF.

The V and J genes are TRBV24-1 and TRBJ1-1, with D tentatively TRBD1 (5 bases). The CDR3 spans 12 residues. Trimming cost V 9 bases and J 5 bases, with 12 bases left between them. The germline V gene has CDR1 KGHDR and CDR2 SFDVKD. The CDR3 sequence is CATVTGDTEAFF. CDR3 DNA: TGTGCCACCGTGACGGGGGATACTGAAGCTTTCTTT.

The chain joins TRBV7-2 to TRBJ2-7; TRBD1 matches 11 bases. CDR3 length equals 15 residues. Germline CDR1 and CDR2: SGHTA and FQGNSA. V lost 5 bases and J lost 6; bases outside the gene matches: 9. CDR3 DNA: TGTGCCAGCAGCCAAAACGGACAGGGGGCGTCCGAGCAGTACTTC. This translates into CASSQNGQGASEQYF.

The rearrangement links TRBV27 to TRBJ2-1, with D possibly being TRBD1 (6 bases). Germline V lookup: CDR1 MNHEY, CDR2 SMNVEV (reference sequence). The CDR3 has 13 amino acids. V lost 2 bases, J lost 10 bases, and 12 bases lay in between. CDR3 loop: CASSLGTGFEQFF. The DNA for the CDR3 is TGTGCCAGCAGTTTAGGAACAGGGTTCGAGCAGTTCTTC.

J is TRBJ1-6 and V is TRBV7-8; D gene ambiguous. Germline CDR1 and CDR2: SGHVS and FQNEAQ. The CDR3 has 16 residues. The V gene lost 5 bases and the J gene lost 0 bases, with 11 bases spanning the gap. CDR3 sequence (DNA): TGTGCCAGCAGCACCTTAGGGAGCTCCTATAATTCACCCCTCCACTTT. Its protein product is CASSTLGSSYNSPLHF.

This clone was detected once. This rearrangement joins TRBV11-3 to TRBJ1-1, with TRBD1 matching over 7 bases. The V segment lost 5 bases and the J segment 1 base; nucleotides outside the gene matches: 10. Germline V CDR1 and CDR2: SGHNT, YENEEA. There are 16 residues in the CDR3. CDR3 coding DNA: TGTGCCAGCAGCCCCGGGACAGCAACTCCGAACACTGAAGCTTTCTTT. Translating gives CASSPGTATPNTEAFF. Complete variable domain (other parts from reference TRBV11-3 and TRBJ1-1): EAGVVQSPRYKIIEKKQPVAFWCNPISGHNTLYWYLQNLGQGPELLIRYENEEAVDDSQLPKDRFSAERLKGVDSTLKIQPAELGDSAVYLCASSPGTATPNTEAFFGQGTRLTVV.